Here is one TCR beta chain with its context. There is no known antigen for this receptor. Base qualities were left out, and no much larger clone turns up one base away. Using the deep immunoSEQ assay, multiplex PCR amplified TCR CDR3 regions from genomic DNA. Extracted genomic DNA from each cell subset was distributed evenly across all wells of several immunoSEQ 96-well plates, and each plate was treated as a replicate. For sorted subsets, each replicate PCR was loaded with around 200 ng genomic DNA, equivalent to some 31,000 T cell genomes. Purified libraries were measured with a Qubit 3.0 fluorometer, size-checked on a Bioanalyzer 2100, and measured again with the KAPA Library Quantification kit. Every immunoSEQ 96-well plate was sequenced on a dedicated single-read 150-cycle Illumina NextSeq 550 flow cell. The paper's processing steps were these. The immunoSEQ output contained only junctional sequences without quality scores, so filtering could not match that applied to full-length reads. To assign V/J genes and CDR3, sequences were annotated against IMGT germline references using PyIR, a Python wrapper for IgBLAST v1.9. Reads with weak V/J assignments (E-value above 1e-6), missing CDR3, stop codons, out-of-frame junctions, or ambiguous translated residues were removed. A V3J clonotype was defined by an identical inferred V gene, J gene, and CDR3 amino acid sequence. Percentage overlap between repertoires was computed as shared unique clonotypes divided by the size of the smaller repertoire. Richness of each repertoire was evaluated using RTK rarefaction, the Chao1 estimator, and Recon v2.1 estimates of unobserved clonotypes. Generation probabilities for all TCRbeta clonotypes obtained by the gDNA method from a handful of donors were computed using OLGA. Held by TCRdb, this immuneACCESS table contains in-frame sequences only and omits some clones. Under half of the omission traces to an unresolved V gene where checked; the cause of the rest is unknown. For V, J and clone size, that table is used; D and trimming come from the DNA. The table for this sample lists about a million clones; about 77% of them were counted only once. The top ten clonotypes cover approximately 1.5% of the sample.

The data originate from a study of shared clonotypes between healthy human individuals (TCRdb year 2020). Concerning the study at large: Three men and two women, aged 18 to 49 years, made up the cohort. Per donor, three plates each were used for CD4 naive and CD4 memory, two for CD8 naive, and one for CD8 memory. The study deeply sequenced blood TCR repertoires of about five healthy adults to estimate repertoire size and the extent of clonotype sharing between individuals. Different laboratories and diverse techniques were used to prepare libraries and sequence TCR repertoires, to increase sequencing depth and limit assay-specific biases. Between about 0.9 and 9 billion PBMCs per donor were obtained by leukapheresis. Broad study findings and their caveats: When four donors were compared, the shared fraction of clonotypes was about 5% for naive CD4, approximately 3.3% for naive CD8, 2.3% for memory CD4, and less than 0.45% for memory CD8. Clonotypes shared by all four sorted-subset donors showed higher generation probabilities than non-shared clonotypes. Based on pairwise subsampling, the degree of clonotype sharing among donors was expected to be affected by sequencing depth. The small number of donors limited the genetic and exposure-history diversity represented. Only blood was sampled, and tissue TCR repertoires likely differ from those in blood. Larger estimated clonotype richness was generally found for naive subsets than for memory subsets. Rarefaction of sorted-subset datasets indicated incomplete sequencing despite the large sequencing depth.

The donors were healthy, HIV-negative adults with no recently reported acute infections or vaccinations. Only Caucasian adults living in Nashville, Tennessee, USA were represented among the donors. CD4+ T cells were enriched through magnetic negative selection, after which naive cells were positively selected on CD45RA and the remaining negative fraction served as the memory subset. Blood was collected by leukapheresis, and PBMCs were isolated by Ficoll-Histopaque density gradient centrifugation and then cryopreserved in liquid nitrogen vapor phase. Analytical flow cytometry was used to check the purity and quantity of every magnetically sorted T cell population. Genomic DNA was isolated from every sorted fraction and measured by UV absorbance on a Nanodrop 2000c. Relative to germline, V is 10 bases shorter and J is 5 bases shorter, with 16 bases between their ends. From a lookup of the germline V gene, CDR1 and CDR2 are MNHNS and SASEGT. Including the terminal cysteine and phenylalanine, the CDR3 comprises 13 residues. Only the CDR3 DNA stays, 39 bases, in frame from base 1.

The V and J genes are TRBV6-1 and TRBJ2-3; tentative D gene TRBD2, with 7 bases matching. The TCR comes from a man between 18 and 35 years old in good health. The sequenced sample was memory CD4+ T cells sorted from blood. The cell subset or site label here, explained by the study, means: CD45RA-negative fraction. The DNA is TGTGCCATATCCTTAGGGGGGGGAGATACGCAGTATTTT. Its protein reads: CAISLGGGDTQYF.